This T cell receptor beta chain was obtained from a study of cytomegalovirus exposure and HLA in healthy donors. Whole-study results and caveats: Listed as cytomegalovirus-associated were roughly 180 TCR beta chains. TCR beta sequences numbering roughly 16,000 were associated with HLA alleles at 0.05 false discovery rate in a later analysis.

A remark on this clone: Its specificity is unknown.

PCR primers comprised 60 Vbeta and 13 Jbeta primers. Some clones are missing from TCRdb's copy, which holds only in-frame ones; the method was immunoSEQ multiplex PCR. The profile shows 150,000 to 200,000 clones, 68% of them singletons. Material for sequencing was PBMCs. This sequence was found in a man aged 45 to 65 in good health and CMV-seronegative.

CDR3 sequence: CASSLDGRGTYEQYF. For the CDR3, the DNA is TGTGCCAGCAGCTTAGACGGACGGGGGACCTACGAGCAGTACTTC. The rearrangement uses TRBV7-6 and TRBJ2-7, with D perhaps TRBD2 (6 bases). V was pared by 1 base and J by 2 bases, with 12 bases between. In germline, CDR1 is SGHVS, CDR2 FNYEAQ. The CDR3 is 15 residues long.